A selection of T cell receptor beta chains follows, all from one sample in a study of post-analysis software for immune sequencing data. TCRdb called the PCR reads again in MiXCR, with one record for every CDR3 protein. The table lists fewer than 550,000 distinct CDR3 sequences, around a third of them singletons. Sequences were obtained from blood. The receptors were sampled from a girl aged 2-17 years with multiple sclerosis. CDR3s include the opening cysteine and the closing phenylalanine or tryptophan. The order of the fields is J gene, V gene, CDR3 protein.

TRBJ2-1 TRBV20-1 CSAKEGGAYNEQFF
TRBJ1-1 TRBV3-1 CASSRRGSSTEAFF
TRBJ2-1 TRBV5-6 CASSILLAGGSSEQFF
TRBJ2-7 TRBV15 CATSREGSGTAYEQYF
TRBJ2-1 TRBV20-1 CSARDSLYPGLNEQFF
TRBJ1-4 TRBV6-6 CASSPPGGTNEKLFF
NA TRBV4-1 CASSQEWGAASYDGEQYF
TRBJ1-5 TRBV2 CASSEEIGTGREPQHF
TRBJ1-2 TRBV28 CASSFTASNYGYTF
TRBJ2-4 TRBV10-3 CAISGTGGENIQYF
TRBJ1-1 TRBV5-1 CASSPRDFQTGNTEAFF
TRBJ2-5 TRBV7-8 CASSPHPWAETQYF
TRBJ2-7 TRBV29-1 CSVVGGYEQYF
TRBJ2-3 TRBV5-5 CASSLTGASGGSYADTQYF
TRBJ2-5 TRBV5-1 CASSSGTTQETQYF
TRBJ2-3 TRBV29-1 CSVVGQADTDTQYF
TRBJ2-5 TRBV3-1 CASSQERWGPRTQYF
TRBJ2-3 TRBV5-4 CASSPRGGGPDTQYF
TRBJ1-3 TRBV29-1 CSVGPDRNGNTIYF
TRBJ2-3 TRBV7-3 CASSPRTSGGRHTQYF
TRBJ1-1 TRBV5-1 CASSLGVDTEAFF
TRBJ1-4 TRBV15 CATSGDQGEKLFF
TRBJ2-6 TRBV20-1 CSARGLIPGSGANVRTF
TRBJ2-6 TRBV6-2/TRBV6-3 CASSSQAGANVRTF
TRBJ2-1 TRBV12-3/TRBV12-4 CASSQTNHGDSYNEQFF
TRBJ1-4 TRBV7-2 CASSLVGALGLGIEKLFF
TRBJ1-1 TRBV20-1 CSARLVGTGGTEAFF
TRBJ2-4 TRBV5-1 CASSYRTGGDEQYF
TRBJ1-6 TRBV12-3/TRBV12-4 CASSLGAAQTPLHF
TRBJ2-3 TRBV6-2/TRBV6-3 CASSQTSTDTQYF